This passage covers 15 T cell receptor beta chains from one sample sequenced in a study of CD8 T cells in Susac syndrome (dated by TCRdb to the late 2010s). The method behind the library was the immunoSEQ multiplex PCR assay. RNA was extracted with the RNeasy kit and about 0.5 to 1 ug was reverse transcribed using random hexamers. TCRdb's own reprocessing of the public reads used fastp at Q25 and MiXCR and kept productive beta chains. Every CDR3 protein is listed once, alongside the most common genes and DNA of its rows. In all, the sample holds 190,000 or so distinct CDR3 sequences, and roughly 94% of those were seen once. Together, the top ten hold 0.082% of the sample. Sequenced sample: CD4+ T cells from PBMCs. These receptor sequences come from a human donor with multiple sclerosis.

This clonotype was observed a handful of times. The chain has TRBV30 and TRBJ2-2; D uncertain. The ends were cut back, 1 base at V and 4 bases at J, with 13 bases in the middle. The CDR3 has 15 amino acids. The germline V gene has CDR1 GTSNPN and CDR2 SVGIG (reference sequence). CDR3 region: CAWSGVLKGTGELFF. CDR3 in DNA: TGTGCCTGGAGTGGGGTCCTCAAGGGCACCGGGGAGCTGTTTTTT. Filled out from reference TRBV30 and TRBJ2-2, the complete variable domain reads SQTIHQWPATLVQPVGSPLSLECTVEGTSNPNLYWYRQAAGRGLQLLFYSVGIGQISSEVPQNLSASRPQDRQFILSSKKLLLSDSGFYLCAWSGVLKGTGELFFGEGSRLTVL.

The table lists this clonotype with a count of one. V gene TRBV5-6 combines with J gene TRBJ2-5; D gene unclear. This CDR3 spans 15 amino acids. Per the germline V gene, CDR1 is SGHDT and CDR2 is YYEEEE. V lost 0 bases and J 3 bases, leaving 12 bases between the germline ends. In nucleotides, the CDR3 is TGTGCCAGCAGCTTGGTACCCGGGTCCAAAGAGACCCAGTACTTC. Protein: CASSLVPGSKETQYF.

The V call is TRBV30, the J call TRBJ1-1, with D hard to call. Between the trimmed V and J ends, which lost 2 bases and 0 bases, there was a span of 4 bases. Germline CDR1 reads GTSNPN; CDR2 reads SVGIG (reference sequence). The CDR3 extends over 12 amino acids. The DNA for the CDR3 is TGTGCCTGGAGTTTCATGAACACTGAAGCTTTCTTT. This gives the protein CAWSFMNTEAFF.

J is TRBJ2-7 and V is TRBV5-1; no reliable D call. Germline V CDR1 and CDR2: SGHRS, YFSETQ. V dropped 1 base and J dropped 3 bases, with 20 bases sitting between them. The CDR3 spans 17 residues. The CDR3 nucleotides read TGCGCCAGCAGCTTGCGTTCGACGGCCCTAGGTGGCTACGAGCAGTACTTC. Translating gives CASSLRSTALGGYEQYF.

The CDR3: CASSPNTLETQYF. The CDR3 DNA reads as TGTGCCAGCTCACCGAACACCCTCGAGACCCAGTACTTC. V gene TRBV18 combines with J gene TRBJ2-5; D remains ambiguous. The CDR3 extends over 13 amino acids. Germline CDR1 and CDR2: KGHSH and LQKENI. With 3 bases removed from V and 5 bases from J, the gap between germline ends came to 10 bases. Filled out from reference TRBV18 and TRBJ2-5, the complete variable domain reads NAGVMQNPRHLVRRRGQEARLRCSPMKGHSHVYWYRQLPEEGLKFMVYLQKENIIDESGMPKERFSAEFPKEGPSILRIQQVVRGDSAAYFCASSPNTLETQYFGPGTRLLVL.

CDR3 protein: CAWSVLPGNTEAFF. The CDR3 DNA reads as TGTGCCTGGAGTGTACTACCCGGGAACACTGAAGCTTTCTTT. The chain combines TRBV30 with TRBJ1-1; D gene uncertain. Per the germline V gene, CDR1 is GTSNPN and CDR2 is SVGIG (reference sequence). The germline V and J ends were trimmed by 0 bases and 1 base, with 9 bases remaining between them. The CDR3 is made up of 14 amino acids.

This clonotype showed up just a few times. The genes are TRBV7-9 and TRBJ2-7, with 8 bases matching TRBD1. Losses at the gene ends were 5 bases for V and 4 bases for J; bases not matched to a gene: 7. Germline CDR1 SEHNR, CDR2 FQNEAQ (reference sequence). CDR3 length: 14 amino acids. CDR3: CASSLGQGVYEQYF. The CDR3 DNA reads as TGTGCCAGCAGCCTCGGACAGGGCGTTTACGAGCAGTACTTC.

This clonotype was counted a single time. The CDR3 DNA follows: TGTGCCAGCAGTGAAGGTTTAGGGGATACGCAGTATTTT. Translation: CASSEGLGDTQYF. The chain is built from TRBV2 and TRBJ2-3; D remains ambiguous. Germline lookup yields CDR1 SNHLY and CDR2 FYNNEI. V lost 1 base, J lost 6 bases, and 8 bases lay in between. This CDR3 spans 13 amino acids.

The gene calls are TRBV6-6 and TRBJ2-7; 7 nucleotides align to TRBD1. Trimming removed 8 bases from V and 2 bases from J; junction bases left unmatched: 9. The CDR3 is 14 amino acids. Germline CDR1 reads MNHNY; CDR2 reads SVGAGI (reference sequence). The CDR3 coding sequence is TGTGCCAGCTCCCTCGCGACAGGGACCTACGAGCAGTACTTC. Encoded protein: CASSLATGTYEQYF.

The chain recombines TRBV7-8 with TRBJ1-3, with D unclear. Germline V CDR1 and CDR2: SGHVS, FQNEAQ. The CDR3 totals 14 residues. V lost 0 bases, J lost 2 bases, and 5 bases lay in between. The CDR3 is CASSLAQTGNTIYF. In DNA, the CDR3 is TGTGCCAGCAGCTTAGCGCAAACTGGAAACACCATATATTTT.

The V and J genes are TRBV30 and TRBJ2-1, with 11 positions matching TRBD1. The CDR3 is 15 amino acids. Trimming at V came to 1 base and at J to 9 bases, leaving 8 bases not matched to a gene. Germline CDR1 is GTSNPN and CDR2 is SVGIG (reference sequence). CDR3 residues: CAWSGLGQGVLEQFF. CDR3 DNA sequence: TGTGCCTGGAGTGGATTGGGACAGGGGGTCCTTGAGCAGTTCTTC.

The chain employs TRBV29-1 and TRBJ2-1, with 7 bases that match TRBD2. V shed 4 bases and J 4 bases; nucleotides not matched to a gene: 4. The germline V gene encodes CDR1 SQVTM and CDR2 ANQGSEA. The CDR3 covers 13 residues. The CDR3 loop is CSVGHGGYNEQFF. CDR3 coding DNA: TGCAGCGTTGGTCACGGGGGGTACAATGAGCAGTTCTTC.

The V and J genes are TRBV20-1 and TRBJ1-5; 9 bases line up with TRBD1. J was trimmed by 7 bases and V by 3 bases; bases with no gene match: 7. Looked up from germline, CDR1 is DFQATT and CDR2 is SNEGSKA (reference sequence). This CDR3 is 14 amino acids long. The CDR3 DNA follows: TGCAGTGCTAGGGAAGGGACAGGGCAGCAGCCCCAGCATTTT. Translating it yields CSAREGTGQQPQHF.

V gene TRBV6-1 combines with J gene TRBJ2-2; 7 nucleotides line up with TRBD1. The CDR3 is 16 amino acids. CDR1 and CDR2 (germline): MNHNS, SASEGT. Germline trimming cut 5 bases from V and 1 base from J; bases unmatched to any gene: 7. The CDR3 sequence: CASSPRRQGNTGELFF. The CDR3 DNA reads as TGTGCCAGCAGTCCACGCAGACAGGGGAACACCGGGGAGCTGTTTTTT.

This chain links TRBV4-1 with TRBJ2-5; D is unclear. The CDR3 contains 14 residues. V lost 1 base and J lost 3, with 9 bases in between. Germline V gene data show CDR1 as MGHRA and CDR2 as YSYEKL. CDR3 bases: TGCGCCAGCAGCCAAGCGGCCGCCAAAGAGACCCAGTACTTC. Protein: CASSQAAAKETQYF.